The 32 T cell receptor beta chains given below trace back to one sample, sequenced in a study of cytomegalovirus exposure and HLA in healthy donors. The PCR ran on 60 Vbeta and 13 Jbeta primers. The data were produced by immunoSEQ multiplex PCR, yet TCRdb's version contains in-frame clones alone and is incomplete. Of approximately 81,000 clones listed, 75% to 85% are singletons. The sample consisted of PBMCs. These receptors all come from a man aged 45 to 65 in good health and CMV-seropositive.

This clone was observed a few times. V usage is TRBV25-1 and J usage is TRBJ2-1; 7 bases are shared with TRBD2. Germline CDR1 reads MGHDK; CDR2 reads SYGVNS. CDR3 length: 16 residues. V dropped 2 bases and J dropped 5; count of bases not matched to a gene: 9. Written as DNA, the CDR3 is TGTGCCAGCAGTGAACCTCCTGGGACTATTCACAATGAGCAGTTCTTC. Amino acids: CASSEPPGTIHNEQFF.

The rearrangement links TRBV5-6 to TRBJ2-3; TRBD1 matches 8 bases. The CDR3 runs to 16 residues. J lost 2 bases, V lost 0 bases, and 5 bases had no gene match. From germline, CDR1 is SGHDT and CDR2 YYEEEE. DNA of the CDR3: TGTGCCAGCAGCTTGGGTGCGACAGGGGACACAGATACGCAGTATTTT. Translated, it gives CASSLGATGDTDTQYF.

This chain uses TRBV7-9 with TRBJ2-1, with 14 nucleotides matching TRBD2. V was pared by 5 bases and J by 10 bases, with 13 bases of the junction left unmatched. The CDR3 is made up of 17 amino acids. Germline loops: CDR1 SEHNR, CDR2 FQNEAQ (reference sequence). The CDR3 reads CASSLPTSGRAGREQFF. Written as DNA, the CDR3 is TGTGCCAGCAGCCTCCCGACTAGCGGGAGGGCCGGTCGGGAGCAGTTCTTC.

This CDR3 is CASSQGQGPPYGYTF. The CDR3, as DNA: TGTGCCAGCAGCCAAGGACAGGGCCCCCCTTATGGCTACACCTTC. The genes are TRBV6-5 and TRBJ1-2, with 8 positions matching TRBD1. This CDR3 contains 15 residues. Per germline, CDR1 MNHEY and CDR2 SVGAGI. With 6 bases clipped from V and 5 bases from J, the junction kept 11 bases outside the gene matches.

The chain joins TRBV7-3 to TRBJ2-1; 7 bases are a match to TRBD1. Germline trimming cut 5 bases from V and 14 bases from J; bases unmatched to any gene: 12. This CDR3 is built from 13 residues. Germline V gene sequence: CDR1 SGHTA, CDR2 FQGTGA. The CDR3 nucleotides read TGTGCCAGCAGCAAAATGACCGACAGGGTCAAGTTCTTC. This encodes CASSKMTDRVKFF.

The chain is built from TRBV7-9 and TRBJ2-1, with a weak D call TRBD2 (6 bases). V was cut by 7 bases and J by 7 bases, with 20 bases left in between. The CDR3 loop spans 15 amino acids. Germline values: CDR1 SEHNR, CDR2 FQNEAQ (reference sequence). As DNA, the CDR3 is TGTGCCAGCACCCCCCTCCGGGAGCGGTCTAATGAGCAGTTCTTC. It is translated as CASTPLRERSNEQFF.

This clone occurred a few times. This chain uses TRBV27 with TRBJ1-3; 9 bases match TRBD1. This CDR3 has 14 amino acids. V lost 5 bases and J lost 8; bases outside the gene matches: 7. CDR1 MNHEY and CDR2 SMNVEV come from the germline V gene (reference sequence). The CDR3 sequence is CASSAWDRAHTIYF. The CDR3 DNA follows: TGTGCCAGCAGTGCATGGGACAGGGCCCACACCATATATTTT.

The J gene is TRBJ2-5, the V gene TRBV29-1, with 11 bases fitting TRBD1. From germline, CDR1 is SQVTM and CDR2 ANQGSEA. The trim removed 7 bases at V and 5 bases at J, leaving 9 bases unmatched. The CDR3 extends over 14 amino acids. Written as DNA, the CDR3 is TGCAGCGCCAACCGGGACAGGGGGTCGGAGACCCAGTACTTC. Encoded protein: CSANRDRGSETQYF.

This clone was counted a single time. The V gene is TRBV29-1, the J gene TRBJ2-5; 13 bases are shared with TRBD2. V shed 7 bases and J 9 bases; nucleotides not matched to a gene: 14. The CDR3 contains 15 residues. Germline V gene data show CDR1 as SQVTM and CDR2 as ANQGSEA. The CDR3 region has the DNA TGCAGCGCTGTAGGGACTAGCGGGACTGGGTCGGCCCAGTACTTC. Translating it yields CSAVGTSGTGSAQYF.

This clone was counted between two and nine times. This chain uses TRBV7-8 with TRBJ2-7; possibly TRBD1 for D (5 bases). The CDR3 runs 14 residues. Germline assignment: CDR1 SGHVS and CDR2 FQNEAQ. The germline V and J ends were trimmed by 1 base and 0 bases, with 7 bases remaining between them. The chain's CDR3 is CASSLGRASYEQYF. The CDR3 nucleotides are TGTGCCAGCAGCTTAGGCAGGGCCTCCTACGAGCAGTACTTC.

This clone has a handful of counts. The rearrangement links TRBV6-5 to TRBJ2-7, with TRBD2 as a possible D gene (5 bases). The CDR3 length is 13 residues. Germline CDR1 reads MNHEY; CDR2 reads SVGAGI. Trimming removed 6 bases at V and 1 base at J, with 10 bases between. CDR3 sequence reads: CASRGEESYEQYF. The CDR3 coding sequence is TGTGCCAGCAGGGGAGAGGAGTCCTACGAGCAGTACTTC.

Here the CDR3 DNA reads TGCGCCAGCTTCGACTATAACTATGGCTACACCTTC. It is translated as CASFDYNYGYTF. The chain carries TRBV5-1 and TRBJ1-2; D ambiguous. The CDR3 is 12 residues long. The ends were cut back, 7 bases at V and 1 base at J, with 8 bases in the middle. The germline gives CDR1 SGHRS, CDR2 YFSETQ.

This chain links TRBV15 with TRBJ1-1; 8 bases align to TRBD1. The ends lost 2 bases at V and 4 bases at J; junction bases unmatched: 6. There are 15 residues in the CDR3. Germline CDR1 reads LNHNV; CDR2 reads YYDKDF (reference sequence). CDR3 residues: CATSRLTGEITEAFF. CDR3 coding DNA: TGTGCCACCAGCAGATTGACAGGGGAGATCACTGAAGCTTTCTTT.

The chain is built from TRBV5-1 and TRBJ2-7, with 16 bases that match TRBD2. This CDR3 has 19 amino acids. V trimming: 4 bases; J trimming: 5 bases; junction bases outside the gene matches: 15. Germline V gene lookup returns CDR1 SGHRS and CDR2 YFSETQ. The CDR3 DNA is TGCGCCAGCAGCCCCGGGACTAGCGGGAGGGCGTTGGTAGAGGACGAGCAGTACTTC. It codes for CASSPGTSGRALVEDEQYF. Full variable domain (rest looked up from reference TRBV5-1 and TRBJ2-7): KAGVTQTPRYLIKTRGQQVTLSCSPISGHRSVSWYQQTPGQGLQFLFEYFSETQRNKGNFPGRFSGRQFSNSRSEMNVSTLELGDSALYLCASSPGTSGRALVEDEQYFGPGTRLTVT.

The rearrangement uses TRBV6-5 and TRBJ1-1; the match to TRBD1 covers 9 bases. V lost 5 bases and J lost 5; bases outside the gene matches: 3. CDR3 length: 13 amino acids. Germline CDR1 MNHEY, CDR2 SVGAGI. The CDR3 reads CASSRQGGTEAFF. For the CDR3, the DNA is TGTGCCAGCAGTCGACAGGGGGGGACTGAAGCTTTCTTT.

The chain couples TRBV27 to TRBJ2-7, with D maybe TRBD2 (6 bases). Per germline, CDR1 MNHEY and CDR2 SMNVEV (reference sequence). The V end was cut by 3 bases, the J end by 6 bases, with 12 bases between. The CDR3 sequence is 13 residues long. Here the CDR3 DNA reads TGTGCCAGCAGTTTGACGGGAGTAGGCGAGCAGTACTTC. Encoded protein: CASSLTGVGEQYF.

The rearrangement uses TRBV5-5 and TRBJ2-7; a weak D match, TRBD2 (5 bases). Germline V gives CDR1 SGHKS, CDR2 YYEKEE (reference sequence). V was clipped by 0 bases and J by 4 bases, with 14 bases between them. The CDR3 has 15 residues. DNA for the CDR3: TGTGCCAGCAGCTTGGAACTAGGTACTGAGTACGAGCAGTACTTC. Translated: CASSLELGTEYEQYF.

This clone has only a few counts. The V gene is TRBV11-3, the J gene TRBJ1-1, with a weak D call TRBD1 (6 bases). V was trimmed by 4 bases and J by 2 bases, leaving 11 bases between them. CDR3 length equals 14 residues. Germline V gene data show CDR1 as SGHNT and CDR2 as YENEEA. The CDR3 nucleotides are TGTGCCAGCAGCTACGGACAGATAAACACTGAAGCTTTCTTT. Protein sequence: CASSYGQINTEAFF.

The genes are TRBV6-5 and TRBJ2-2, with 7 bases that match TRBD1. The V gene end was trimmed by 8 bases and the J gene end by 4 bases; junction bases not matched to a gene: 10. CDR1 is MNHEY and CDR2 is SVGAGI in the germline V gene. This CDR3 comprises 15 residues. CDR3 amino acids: CASSTEGAFTGELFF. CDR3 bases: TGTGCCAGCTCTACAGAGGGGGCCTTCACCGGGGAGCTGTTTTTT.

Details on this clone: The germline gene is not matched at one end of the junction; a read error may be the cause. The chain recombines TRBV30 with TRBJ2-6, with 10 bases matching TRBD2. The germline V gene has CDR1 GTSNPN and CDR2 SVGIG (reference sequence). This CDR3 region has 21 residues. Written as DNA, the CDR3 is TGTGCCTGGATCGGGACTCCGGACCTAGCGGGAGCTCGATCTGGGGCCAACGGCCTGACTTTC. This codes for CAWIGTPDLAGARSGANGLTF.

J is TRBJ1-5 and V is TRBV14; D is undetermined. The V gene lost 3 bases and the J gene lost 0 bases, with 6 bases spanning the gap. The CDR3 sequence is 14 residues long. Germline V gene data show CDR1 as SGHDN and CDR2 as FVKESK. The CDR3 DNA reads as TGTGCCAGCAGCCAGTCCTATAGCAATCAGCCCCAGCATTTT. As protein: CASSQSYSNQPQHF.

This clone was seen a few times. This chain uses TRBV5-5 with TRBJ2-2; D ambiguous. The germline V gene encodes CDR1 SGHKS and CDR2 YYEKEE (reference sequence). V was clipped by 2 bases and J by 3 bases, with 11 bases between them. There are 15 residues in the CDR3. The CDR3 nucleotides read TGTGCCAGCAGCTTAAGAGGTGAATACACCGGGGAGCTGTTTTTT. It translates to CASSLRGEYTGELFF. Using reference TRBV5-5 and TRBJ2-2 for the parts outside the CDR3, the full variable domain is DAGVTQSPTHLIKTRGQQVTLRCSPISGHKSVSWYQQVLGQGPQFIFQYYEKEERGRGNFPDRFSARQFPNYSSELNVNALLLGDSALYLCASSLRGEYTGELFFGEGSRLTVL.

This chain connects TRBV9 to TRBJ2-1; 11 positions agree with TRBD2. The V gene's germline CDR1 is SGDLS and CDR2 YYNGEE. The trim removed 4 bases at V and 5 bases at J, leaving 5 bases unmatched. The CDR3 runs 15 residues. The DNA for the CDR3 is TGTGCCAGCAGCACCCTAGCGGGAGGTCACAATGAGCAGTTCTTC. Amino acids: CASSTLAGGHNEQFF. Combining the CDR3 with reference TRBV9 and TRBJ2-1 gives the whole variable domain DSGVTQTPKHLITATGQRVTLRCSPRSGDLSVYWYQQSLDQGLQFLIQYYNGEERAKGNILERFSAQQFPDLHSELNLSSLELGDSALYFCASSTLAGGHNEQFFGPGTRLTVL.

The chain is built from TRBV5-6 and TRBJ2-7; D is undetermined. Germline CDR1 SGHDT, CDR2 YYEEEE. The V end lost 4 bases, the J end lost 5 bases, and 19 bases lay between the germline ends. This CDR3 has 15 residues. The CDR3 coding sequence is TGTGCCAGCAGCCCTAACTCCGGGTGGTACCACGAGCAGTACTTC. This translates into CASSPNSGWYHEQYF.

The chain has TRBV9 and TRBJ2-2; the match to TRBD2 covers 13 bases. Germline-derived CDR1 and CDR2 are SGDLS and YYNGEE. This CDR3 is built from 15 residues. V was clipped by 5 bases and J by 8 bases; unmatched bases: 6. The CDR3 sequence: CASRRLAGGGGELFF. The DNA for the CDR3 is TGTGCCAGCAGGAGACTAGCGGGAGGCGGAGGGGAGCTGTTTTTT. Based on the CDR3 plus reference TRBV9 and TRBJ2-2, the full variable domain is DSGVTQTPKHLITATGQRVTLRCSPRSGDLSVYWYQQSLDQGLQFLIQYYNGEERAKGNILERFSAQQFPDLHSELNLSSLELGDSALYFCASRRLAGGGGELFFGEGSRLTVL.

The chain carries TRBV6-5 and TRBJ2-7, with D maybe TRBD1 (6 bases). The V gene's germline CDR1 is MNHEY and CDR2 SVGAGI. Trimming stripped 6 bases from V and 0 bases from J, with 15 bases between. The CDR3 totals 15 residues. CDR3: CASSPRGPSSYEQYF. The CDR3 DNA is TGTGCCAGCAGCCCCAGGGGCCCCAGCTCCTACGAGCAGTACTTC.

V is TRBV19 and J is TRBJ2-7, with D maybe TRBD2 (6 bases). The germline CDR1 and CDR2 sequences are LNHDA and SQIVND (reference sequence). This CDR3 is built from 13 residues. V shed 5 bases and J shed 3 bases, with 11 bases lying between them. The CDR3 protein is CASSLGTHYEQYF. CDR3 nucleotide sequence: TGTGCCAGTAGTCTCGGGACTCACTACGAGCAGTACTTC.

CDR3 residues: CASSSQPQGQLNTEAFF. The CDR3 bases are TGTGCCAGCAGCTCCCAGCCCCAGGGACAGCTAAACACTGAAGCTTTCTTT. The J gene is TRBJ1-1, the V gene TRBV7-3; TRBD1 matches at 7 bases. CDR1 is SGHTA, CDR2 FQGTGA, per germline. The CDR3 loop spans 17 amino acids. V lost 4 bases, J lost 2 bases, and 13 bases stayed unmatched.

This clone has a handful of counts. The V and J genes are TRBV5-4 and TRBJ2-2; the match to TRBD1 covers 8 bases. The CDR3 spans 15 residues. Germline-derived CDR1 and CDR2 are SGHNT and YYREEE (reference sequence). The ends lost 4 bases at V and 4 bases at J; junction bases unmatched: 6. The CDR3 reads CASSGGQGGTGELFF. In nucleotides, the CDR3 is TGTGCCAGCAGCGGCGGACAGGGCGGCACCGGGGAGCTGTTTTTT.

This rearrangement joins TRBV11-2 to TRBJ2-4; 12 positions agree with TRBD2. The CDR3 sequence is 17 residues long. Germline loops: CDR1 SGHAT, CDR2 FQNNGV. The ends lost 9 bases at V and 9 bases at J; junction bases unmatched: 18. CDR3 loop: CASERGLAGPRGGIQYF. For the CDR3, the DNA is TGTGCCAGTGAAAGGGGACTAGCGGGCCCTCGGGGTGGCATTCAGTACTTC.

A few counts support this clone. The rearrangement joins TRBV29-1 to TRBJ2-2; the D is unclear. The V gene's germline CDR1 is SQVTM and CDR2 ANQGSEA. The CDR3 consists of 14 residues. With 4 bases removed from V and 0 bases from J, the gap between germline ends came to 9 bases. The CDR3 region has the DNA TGCAGCGTTGTTCGAGAAGCGAACACCGGGGAGCTGTTTTTT. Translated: CSVVREANTGELFF.

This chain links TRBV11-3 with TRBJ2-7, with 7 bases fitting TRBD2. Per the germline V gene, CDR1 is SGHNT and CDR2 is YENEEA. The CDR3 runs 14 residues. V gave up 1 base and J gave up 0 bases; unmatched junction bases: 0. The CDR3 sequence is CASSLGDYSYEQYF. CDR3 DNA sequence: TGTGCCAGCAGCTTAGGGGACTACTCCTACGAGCAGTACTTC.